A single sample gave rise to the 2 T cell receptor beta chains below, sequenced in a study of T cell clonality in common variable immunodeficiency. The assay was immunoSEQ multiplex PCR, and TCRdb's table has in-frame clones only and misses some. The sample has about 52,000 clones, none seen only once. Sequencing used peripheral blood mononuclear cells. The receptors stem from a person between 18 and 70 years old in good health.

The sequenced part of the CDR3 DNA is TGTGCCAGCAGCCCGGACTACCAAGAGACG. Its translation: CASSPDYQET. The entire CDR3 protein is CASSPDYQETQYF. The chain is built from TRBV7-8 and TRBJ2-3, with TRBD2 as a possible D gene (6 bases). The read stops 3 residues short of the end of the CDR3; the missing end is completed from the germline J gene. CDR3 length: 13 residues. Germline CDR1 SGHVS, CDR2 FQNEAQ.

On this clone: Read coverage stops 3 residues before the CDR3 terminus; the germline J gene supplies the remainder. V usage is TRBV18 and J usage is TRBJ2-3; 12 bases fit TRBD2. The germline V gene has CDR1 KGHSH and CDR2 LQKENI. The CDR3 runs to 20 residues. The CDR3 DNA, read in part, is TGTGCCAGCTCACCACCGGTGTCGCTAGCGGGGGGGCCCGGACAAGAGACG. Translation: CASSPPVSLAGGPGQET. The entire CDR3 sequence reads CASSPPVSLAGGPGQETQYF.